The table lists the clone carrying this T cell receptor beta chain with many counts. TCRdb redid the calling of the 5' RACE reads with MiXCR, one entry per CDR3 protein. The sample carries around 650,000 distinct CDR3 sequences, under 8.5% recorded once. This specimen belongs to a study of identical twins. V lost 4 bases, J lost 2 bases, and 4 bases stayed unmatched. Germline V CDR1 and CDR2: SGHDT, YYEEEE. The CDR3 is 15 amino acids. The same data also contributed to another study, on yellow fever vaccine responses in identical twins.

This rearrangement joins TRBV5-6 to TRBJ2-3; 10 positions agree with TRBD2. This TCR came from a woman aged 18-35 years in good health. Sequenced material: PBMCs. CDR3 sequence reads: CASSMTSGYTDTQYF. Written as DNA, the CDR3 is TGTGCCAGCAGCATGACTAGCGGGTACACAGATACGCAGTATTTT.